The 21 T cell receptor beta chains below were found in one sample sequenced in a study of T cells in Graves' hyperthyroidism and ophthalmopathy. Researchers took RNA transcripts and amplified the TCR beta CDR3 regions from them. HTBI primers were used for first-round RT-PCR of the TCR CDR3. TCRdb independently ran MiXCR on the multiplex PCR reads; one entry per CDR3 protein. The table lists some 760,000 distinct CDR3 sequences, about 14% of them singletons. Sequenced material: blood. Receptor source: a woman aged 18 to 35 with Graves' hyperthyroidism.

This clonotype was counted between two and nine times. The chain is built from TRBV7-6 and TRBJ2-1; D is ambiguous. Trimming removed 1 base from V and 3 bases from J, with 13 bases in between. This CDR3 has 16 residues. Germline V gene data show CDR1 as SGHVS and CDR2 as FNYEAQ. The CDR3 is CASSLVWSGGYNEQFF. CDR3 DNA: TGTGCCAGCAGCTTAGTGTGGTCTGGTGGCTACAATGAGCAGTTCTTC.

The chain has TRBV19 and TRBJ1-4; D gene unclear. The length of the CDR3 is 13 residues. Germline V gene lookup returns CDR1 LNHDA and CDR2 SQIVND (reference sequence). V dropped 11 bases and J dropped 8 bases, with 18 bases sitting between them. The CDR3 DNA is TGTGCCGTATCTGAGGGATTGGGGGAAAAACTGTTTTTT. Translated: CAVSEGLGEKLFF. Filled out from reference TRBV19 and TRBJ1-4, the complete variable domain reads DGGITQSPKYLFRKEGQNVTLSCEQNLNHDAMYWYRQDPGQGLRLIYYSQIVNDFQKGDIAEGYSVSREKKESFPLTVTSAQKNPTAFYLCAVSEGLGEKLFFGSGTQLSVL.

The sample holds a few counts of this clonotype. CDR3 nucleotides: TGTGCCAGCAGTTACTCGACCGGCGCCCGTAATGAGCAGTTCTTC. It yields the protein CASSYSTGARNEQFF. The chain combines TRBV6-2 or TRBV6-3 with TRBJ2-1; D gene unclear. The CDR3 contains 15 residues. The V and J ends lost 0 bases and 7 bases respectively, with 13 bases between them. The germline CDR1 and CDR2 sequences are MNHEY and SVGEGT.

This clonotype was detected many times. The chain couples TRBV18 to TRBJ2-3; 9 bases line up with TRBD2. Looked up from germline, CDR1 is KGHSH and CDR2 is LQKENI. V shed 1 base and J 4 bases; nucleotides not matched to a gene: 3. The CDR3 contains 15 residues. The CDR3 here is CASSPLAGAADTQYF. CDR3 DNA sequence: TGTGCCAGCTCACCACTAGCGGGAGCGGCAGATACGCAGTATTTT.

This clonotype was picked up a small number of times. The chain uses TRBV2 and TRBJ1-1, with D perhaps matching TRBD1 (6 bases). Trimming stripped 8 bases from V and 1 base from J, with 14 bases between. Germline V gene data show CDR1 as SNHLY and CDR2 as FYNNEI. The CDR3 has 14 residues. The CDR3 region is CASGQMRGNTEAFF. CDR3 DNA sequence: TGTGCCAGCGGACAGATGAGAGGGAACACTGAAGCTTTCTTT.

V and J are TRBV13 and TRBJ1-2; 7 bases fit TRBD1. The CDR3 contains 18 residues. V gave up 5 bases and J gave up 4 bases; unmatched junction bases: 19. Germline V CDR1 and CDR2: PRHDT, FYEKMQ (reference sequence). CDR3 region: CASSQEGPGTAGFYGYTF. The CDR3 region has the DNA TGTGCCAGCAGCCAAGAGGGCCCCGGGACAGCCGGCTTCTATGGCTACACCTTC. Complete variable domain (other parts from reference TRBV13 and TRBJ1-2): AAGVIQSPRHLIKEKRETATLKCYPIPRHDTVYWYQQGPGQDPQFLISFYEKMQSDKGSIPDRFSAQQFSDYHSELNMSSLELGDSALYFCASSQEGPGTAGFYGYTFGSGTRLTVV.

In its sample, this clonotype was seen many times. The chain is built from TRBV5-1 and TRBJ2-3; 15 bases line up with TRBD2. Germline loops: CDR1 SGHRS, CDR2 YFSETQ. The CDR3 sequence is 17 residues long. The junction had 6 bases not matched to a gene; V was cut back by 4 bases and J by 3 bases. This CDR3 reads CASSAGLAGGGTDTQYF. The CDR3 bases are TGCGCCAGCAGCGCGGGACTAGCGGGAGGAGGGACAGATACGCAGTATTTT.

This chain joins TRBV20-1 and TRBJ2-1, with D tentatively TRBD2 (5 bases). Trimming shortened V by 0 bases and J by 6 bases, and 15 bases separated the two germline ends. CDR3 length: 15 residues. CDR1 is DFQATT and CDR2 is SNEGSKA in the germline V gene (reference sequence). Here the CDR3 reads CSARDPLAGVNEQFF. In DNA, the CDR3 is TGCAGTGCTAGAGATCCGCTAGCCGGGGTCAATGAGCAGTTCTTC.

The V call is TRBV5-1, the J call TRBJ2-2; TRBD2 aligns across 9 bases. Germline CDR1 and CDR2: SGHRS and YFSETQ. The CDR3 covers 15 residues. Germline trimming cut 4 bases from V and 4 bases from J; bases unmatched to any gene: 5. CDR3 in amino acids: CASSVTSGITGELFF. CDR3 coding DNA: TGCGCCAGCAGCGTGACTAGCGGCATCACCGGGGAGCTGTTTTTT.

In its sample, this clonotype was seen a few times. This chain's CDR3 is CASSFGEPSYNSPLHF. The CDR3 DNA sequence: TGTGCCAGCAGCTTTGGGGAGCCTTCCTATAATTCACCCCTCCACTTT. V usage is TRBV7-9 and J usage is TRBJ1-6, with D hard to call. Germline loops: CDR1 SEHNR, CDR2 FQNEAQ (reference sequence). The CDR3 covers 16 residues. The V end lost 3 bases, the J end lost 1 base, and 10 bases lay between the germline ends.

Many counts were recorded for this clonotype. The CDR3 region has the DNA TGTGCCAGCAGTCCCGGGACAGGACTCAGTCAGCCCCAGCATTTT. Amino acid sequence: CASSPGTGLSQPQHF. This rearrangement joins TRBV6-1 to TRBJ1-5, with 8 bases identical to TRBD1. The germline CDR1 and CDR2 sequences are MNHNS and SASEGT. This CDR3 contains 15 residues. V was pared by 5 bases and J by 6 bases, with 9 bases of the junction left unmatched.

This clonotype was recorded at least ten times. The genes are TRBV6-1 and TRBJ1-2; 9 positions match TRBD1. The germline V gene has CDR1 MNHNS and CDR2 SASEGT. The CDR3 runs to 14 residues. The J segment lost 1 base and the V segment lost 8 bases, leaving 5 bases of the junction unmatched. CDR3 region: CASCPGQGNYGYTF. The CDR3, as DNA: TGTGCCAGCTGTCCGGGACAGGGTAACTATGGCTACACCTTC.

This clonotype has at least ten counts. V usage is TRBV28 and J usage is TRBJ1-4, with a weak D call TRBD1 (5 bases). This CDR3 comprises 15 residues. V was shortened by 3 bases and J by 3 bases, with 11 bases between the two germline ends. Germline V gene lookup returns CDR1 MDHEN and CDR2 SYDVKM. CDR3 protein: CASSFQGRANEKLFF. CDR3 DNA sequence: TGTGCCAGCAGTTTCCAGGGACGGGCTAATGAAAAACTGTTTTTT.

This clonotype came up a few times. The rearrangement uses TRBV28 and TRBJ2-5; D gene uncertain. The V end lost 5 bases, the J end lost 0 bases, and 13 bases lay between the germline ends. There are 15 residues in the CDR3. CDR1 and CDR2 from the germline V gene are MDHEN and SYDVKM. CDR3 sequence: CASSPLVEYQETQYF. DNA for the CDR3: TGTGCCAGCAGTCCGCTGGTCGAGTACCAAGAGACCCAGTACTTC. Filled out from reference TRBV28 and TRBJ2-5, the complete variable domain reads DVKVTQSSRYLVKRTGEKVFLECVQDMDHENMFWYRQDPGLGLRLIYFSYDVKMKEKGDIPEGYSVSREKKERFSLILESASTNQTSMYLCASSPLVEYQETQYFGPGTRLLVL.

On this clonotype: A much larger clone differs from this one at a single base, so this may be a read error. The chain uses TRBV13 and TRBJ2-7; D might be TRBD2 (6 bases). The germline CDR1 and CDR2 sequences are PRHDT and FYEKMQ (reference sequence). The CDR3 consists of 14 residues. Deletions cut 5 bases from V and 7 bases from J, with 18 bases between. This chain's CDR3 is CASSPNGGVQEQYF. The CDR3, as DNA: TGTGCCAGCAGCCCCAACGGGGGAGTGCAGGAGCAGTACTTC.

This clonotype appeared many times. This rearrangement joins TRBV2 to TRBJ1-5; a weak D match, TRBD1 (5 bases). Germline V gene lookup returns CDR1 SNHLY and CDR2 FYNNEI. CDR3 length equals 15 residues. V was shortened by 6 bases and J by 1 base, with 13 bases between the two germline ends. This CDR3 is CASRIQESSNQPQHF. The CDR3 region has the DNA TGTGCCAGCAGGATACAGGAGTCCAGCAATCAGCCCCAGCATTTT. Drawing the rest from reference TRBV2 and TRBJ1-5, the complete variable domain is EPEVTQTPSHQVTQMGQEVILRCVPISNHLYFYWYRQILGQKVEFLVSFYNNEISEKSEIFDDQFSVERPDGSNFTLKIRSTKLEDSAMYFCASRIQESSNQPQHFGDGTRLSIL.

The rearrangement links TRBV4-1 to TRBJ2-7; D perhaps matches TRBD1 (6 bases). The CDR3 runs to 15 residues. The germline V gene encodes CDR1 MGHRA and CDR2 YSYEKL. Trimming stripped 4 bases from V and 5 bases from J, with 18 bases between. The CDR3 is CASSPISRGRDEQYF. For the CDR3, the DNA is TGCGCCAGCAGCCCCATTAGCAGGGGACGAGACGAGCAGTACTTC.

The rearrangement joins TRBV10-3 to TRBJ1-5; D gene uncertain. The CDR3 extends over 13 amino acids. The germline V gene has CDR1 ENHRY and CDR2 SYGVKD. V lost 10 bases to trimming and J lost 6 bases, with 16 bases between them. The CDR3 coding sequence is TGTGCCACCTCGGTTGAGGAGGGTCAGCCCCAGCATTTT. It is translated as CATSVEEGQPQHF.

The table lists this clonotype with many counts. This rearrangement joins TRBV28 to TRBJ2-7, with D perhaps matching TRBD1 (6 bases). The CDR3 totals 14 residues. Trimming removed 6 bases from V and 2 bases from J, with 14 bases in between. CDR1 is MDHEN, CDR2 SYDVKM, per germline. As DNA, the CDR3 is TGTGCCAGCAGCATACCGGACAGAGCCTACGAGCAGTACTTC. Its translation: CASSIPDRAYEQYF.

V gene TRBV6-2 or TRBV6-3 combines with J gene TRBJ2-7, with D perhaps matching TRBD2 (6 bases). Trimming stripped 4 bases from V and 5 bases from J, with 15 bases between. Germline CDR1 is MNHEY and CDR2 is SVGEGT. The CDR3 spans 14 residues. CDR3 sequence: CASSFRDSNDEQYF. The CDR3 nucleotides read TGTGCCAGCAGTTTCCGGGACTCTAATGACGAGCAGTACTTC.

Only a few counts were recorded for this clonotype. This chain joins TRBV14 and TRBJ2-2; 8 positions agree with TRBD2. The CDR3 spans 17 residues. Losses at the gene ends were 5 bases for V and 5 bases for J; bases not matched to a gene: 13. Germline CDR1 and CDR2: SGHDN and FVKESK. CDR3 in DNA: TGTGCCAGCAGCGAAGGGCTCGGGACTAGGTTAACCGGGGAGCTGTTTTTT. It codes for CASSEGLGTRLTGELFF.